A selection of T cell receptor beta chains follows, all from one sample in a study of cytomegalovirus exposure and HLA in healthy donors. Assay used: immunoSEQ multiplex PCR; TCRdb lists only in-frame clones, some missing. The table has 250,000 to 350,000 clones, 65% to 85% seen once. Specimen: PBMCs. These receptors originate from a female donor in good health and CMV-seronegative. Each CDR3 is given with its conserved first and last residue. D genes are given only for firm matches. Clone sizes are given selectively: once, few, many, or a class where the clone is expanded.

.	TRBV4-1	TRBD1	TRBJ2-7	TGCGCCAGCAGCCACCCTAGGGGGCGCGCTGTCCACGAGCAGTACTTC	CASSHPRGRAVHEQYF
once	TRBV4-1	.	TRBJ2-7	TGCGCCAGCCGGAACCTCGGGAACGACGAGCAGTACTTC	CASRNLGNDEQYF
.	TRBV7-9	.	TRBJ1-1	TGTGCCAGCGGGACAACAGAAAAGGGGCCCACTGAAGCTTTCTTT	CASGTTEKGPTEAFF
.	TRBV30	TRBD1	TRBJ1-2	TGTGCCTGGACACAGGGGGGAAACTATGGCTACACCTTC	CAWTQGGNYGYTF
.	TRBV2	TRBD1	TRBJ2-7	TGTGCCAGCAGCCGGGACAGGGGAACCCAGACTTACGAGCAGTACTTC	CASSRDRGTQTYEQYF
.	TRBV30	.	TRBJ2-5	TGTGCCTGGGCAGAACAGGTTCTAAAAGAGACCCAGTACTTC	CAWAEQVLKETQYF
.	TRBV6-5	TRBD1	TRBJ1-5	TGTGCCAGCAGTGTAGACAGGGGGAGCAATCAGCCCCAGCATTTT	CASSVDRGSNQPQHF
.	TRBV2	TRBD2	TRBJ2-7	TGTGCCAGCAGTACTAGCGGGATGGGGTACGAGCAGTACTTC	CASSTSGMGYEQYF
.	TRBV2	TRBD2	TRBJ2-1	TGTGCCAGCAGTGAAGGGTGGACTAGCGGGGGCATCCTCTACAATGAGCAGTTCTTC	CASSEGWTSGGILYNEQFF
.	TRBV11-3	.	TRBJ2-1	TGTGCCAGCAGCCCTACGGCTGCGGGACGCTACAATGAGCAGTTCTTC	CASSPTAAGRYNEQFF
.	TRBV11-2	.	TRBJ2-7	TGTGCCAGCAGCTTAGATTATTTCTACGAGCAGTACTTC	CASSLDYFYEQYF
.	TRBV6-6	TRBD1	TRBJ1-2	TGTGCCACACGGACAGGCGCAACGTATGGCTACACCTTC	CATRTGATYGYTF
.	TRBV4-1	TRBD2	TRBJ2-3	TGCGCCAGCAGCCAAGGACTAGCGGGAGGAACAGATACGCAGTATTTT	CASSQGLAGGTDTQYF
.	TRBV27	.	TRBJ2-1	TGTGCCAGCAGTTTAACGTGGGGCTGGGGTGGCAATGAGCAGTTCTTC	CASSLTWGWGGNEQFF